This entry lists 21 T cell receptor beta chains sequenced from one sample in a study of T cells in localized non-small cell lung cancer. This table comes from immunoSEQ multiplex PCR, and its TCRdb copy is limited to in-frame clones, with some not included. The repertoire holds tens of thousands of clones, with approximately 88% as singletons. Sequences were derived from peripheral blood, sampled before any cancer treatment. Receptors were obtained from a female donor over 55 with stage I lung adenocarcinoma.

The chain's CDR3 is CASSLSVVGEETQYF. The CDR3 nucleotides read TGCGCCAGCAGCTTGTCTGTGGTGGGGGAAGAGACCCAGTACTTC. This chain links TRBV5-1 with TRBJ2-5; TRBD1 or TRBD2 may be the D gene (5 bases each). V was cut by 1 base and J by 3 bases, with 13 bases left in between. The CDR3 runs 15 residues. Germline assignment: CDR1 SGHRS and CDR2 YFSETQ.

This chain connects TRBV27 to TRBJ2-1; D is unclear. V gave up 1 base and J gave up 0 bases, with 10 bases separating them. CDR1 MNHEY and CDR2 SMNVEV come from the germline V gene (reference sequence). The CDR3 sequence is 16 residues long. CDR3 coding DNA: TGTGCCAGCAGTTTATATGGACCCACCTCCTACAATGAGCAGTTCTTC. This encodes CASSLYGPTSYNEQFF.

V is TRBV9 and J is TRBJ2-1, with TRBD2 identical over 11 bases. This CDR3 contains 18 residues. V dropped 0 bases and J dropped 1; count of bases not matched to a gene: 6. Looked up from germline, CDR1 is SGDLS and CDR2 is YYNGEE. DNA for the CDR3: TGTGCCAGCAGCGTAGCAACTAGCGGGGGCCTTTCCTACAATGAGCAGTTCTTC. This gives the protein CASSVATSGGLSYNEQFF. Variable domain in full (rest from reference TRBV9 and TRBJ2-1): DSGVTQTPKHLITATGQRVTLRCSPRSGDLSVYWYQQSLDQGLQFLIQYYNGEERAKGNILERFSAQQFPDLHSELNLSSLELGDSALYFCASSVATSGGLSYNEQFFGPGTRLTVL.

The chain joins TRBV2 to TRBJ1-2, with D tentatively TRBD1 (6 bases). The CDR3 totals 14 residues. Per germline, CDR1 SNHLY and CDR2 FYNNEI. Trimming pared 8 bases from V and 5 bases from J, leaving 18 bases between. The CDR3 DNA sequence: TGTGCCAGCGGTGGTGTCGGGGGCCTTTATGGCTACACCTTC. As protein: CASGGVGGLYGYTF.

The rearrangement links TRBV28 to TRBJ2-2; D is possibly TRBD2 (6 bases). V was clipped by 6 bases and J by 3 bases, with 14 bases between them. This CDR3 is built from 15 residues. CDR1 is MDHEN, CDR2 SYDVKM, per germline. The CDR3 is CASSSPRGYTGELFF. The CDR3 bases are TGTGCCAGCAGCTCCCCGCGGGGCTACACCGGGGAGCTGTTTTTT.

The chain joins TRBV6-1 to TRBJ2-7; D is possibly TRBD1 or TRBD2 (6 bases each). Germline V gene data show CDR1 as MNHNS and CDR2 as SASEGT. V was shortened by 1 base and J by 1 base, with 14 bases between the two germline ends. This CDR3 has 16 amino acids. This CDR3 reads CASSEGVGGRSYEQYF. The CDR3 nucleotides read TGTGCCAGCAGTGAAGGGGTCGGGGGCCGATCCTACGAGCAGTACTTC.

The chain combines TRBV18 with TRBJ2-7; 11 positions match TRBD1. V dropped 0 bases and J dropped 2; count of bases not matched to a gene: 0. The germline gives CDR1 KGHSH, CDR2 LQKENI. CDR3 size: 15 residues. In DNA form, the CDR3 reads TGTGCCAGCTCACCACCGGGACAGGGGGCCTACGAGCAGTACTTC. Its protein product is CASSPPGQGAYEQYF. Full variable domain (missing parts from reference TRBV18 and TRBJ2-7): NAGVMQNPRHLVRRRGQEARLRCSPMKGHSHVYWYRQLPEEGLKFMVYLQKENIIDESGMPKERFSAEFPKEGPSILRIQQVVRGDSAAYFCASSPPGQGAYEQYFGPGTRLTVT.

The CDR3: CASSPRLAGGIQETQYF. CDR3 coding DNA: TGCGCCAGCAGCCCCCGACTAGCGGGGGGGATACAAGAGACCCAGTACTTC. V gene TRBV5-1 combines with J gene TRBJ2-5; 14 nucleotides agree with TRBD2. CDR1 and CDR2 from the germline V gene are SGHRS and YFSETQ. V shed 4 bases, J shed 2 bases, and the junction held 7 bases outside the gene matches. The CDR3 consists of 17 residues.

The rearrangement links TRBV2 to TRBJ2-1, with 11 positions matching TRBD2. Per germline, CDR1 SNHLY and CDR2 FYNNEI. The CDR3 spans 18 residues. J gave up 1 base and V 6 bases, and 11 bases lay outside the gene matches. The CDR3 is CASSPEGVAGGSYNEQFF. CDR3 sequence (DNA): TGTGCCAGCAGCCCAGAAGGGGTAGCGGGGGGGTCCTACAATGAGCAGTTCTTC.

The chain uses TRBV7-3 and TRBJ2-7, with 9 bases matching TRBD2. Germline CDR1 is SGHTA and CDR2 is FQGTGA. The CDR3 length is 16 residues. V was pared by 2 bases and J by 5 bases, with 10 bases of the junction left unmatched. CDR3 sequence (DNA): TGTGCCAGCAGCTTAGCCAAACTAGCGGGCGTAAACGAGCAGTACTTC. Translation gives CASSLAKLAGVNEQYF.

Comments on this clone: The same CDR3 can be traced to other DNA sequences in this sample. The CDR3 protein is CASSEWGQGGGYTF. The CDR3 DNA is TGTGCCAGCAGTGAATGGGGCCAGGGCGGGGGCTACACCTTC. The chain is built from TRBV6-1 and TRBJ1-2, with a possible D match to TRBD1 (5 bases). Deletions cut 2 bases from V and 8 bases from J, with 15 bases between. The CDR3 is 14 residues long. Germline assignment: CDR1 MNHNS and CDR2 SASEGT.

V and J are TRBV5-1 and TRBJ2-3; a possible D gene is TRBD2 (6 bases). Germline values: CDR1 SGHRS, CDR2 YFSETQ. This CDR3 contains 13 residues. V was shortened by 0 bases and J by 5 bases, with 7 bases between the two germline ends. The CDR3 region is CASSLAGGDTQYF. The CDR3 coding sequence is TGCGCCAGCAGCTTGGCCGGGGGAGATACGCAGTATTTT.

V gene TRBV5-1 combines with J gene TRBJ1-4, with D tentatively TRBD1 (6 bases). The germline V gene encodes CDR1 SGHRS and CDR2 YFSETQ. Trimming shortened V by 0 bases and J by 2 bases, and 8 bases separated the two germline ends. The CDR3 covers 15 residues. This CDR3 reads CASSLGTVTNEKLFF. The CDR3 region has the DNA TGCGCCAGCAGCTTGGGGACAGTTACTAATGAAAAACTGTTTTTT.

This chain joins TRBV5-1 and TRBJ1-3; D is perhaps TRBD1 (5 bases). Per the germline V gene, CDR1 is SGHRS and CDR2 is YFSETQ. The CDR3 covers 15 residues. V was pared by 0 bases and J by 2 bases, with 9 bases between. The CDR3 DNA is TGCGCCAGCAGCTTGGTGGGGGATACTGGAAACACCATATATTTT. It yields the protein CASSLVGDTGNTIYF.

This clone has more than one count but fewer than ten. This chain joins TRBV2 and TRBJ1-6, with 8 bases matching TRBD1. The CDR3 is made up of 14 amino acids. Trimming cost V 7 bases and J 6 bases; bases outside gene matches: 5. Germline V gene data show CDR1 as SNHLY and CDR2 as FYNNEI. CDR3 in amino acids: CASNPTGVNSPLHF. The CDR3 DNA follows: TGTGCCAGCAACCCGACAGGGGTTAATTCACCCCTCCACTTT.

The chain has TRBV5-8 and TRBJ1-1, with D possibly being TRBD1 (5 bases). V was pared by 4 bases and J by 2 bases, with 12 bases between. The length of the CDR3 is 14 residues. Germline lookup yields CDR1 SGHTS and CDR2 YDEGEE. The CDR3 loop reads CASSIRDINTEAFF. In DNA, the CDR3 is TGTGCCAGCAGCATCAGGGATATTAACACTGAAGCTTTCTTT.

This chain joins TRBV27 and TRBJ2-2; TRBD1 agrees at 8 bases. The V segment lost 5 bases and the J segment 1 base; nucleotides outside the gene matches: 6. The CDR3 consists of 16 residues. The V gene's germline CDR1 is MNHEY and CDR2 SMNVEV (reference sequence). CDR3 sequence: CASSPQGAVNTGELFF. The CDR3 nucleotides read TGTGCCAGCAGTCCGCAGGGGGCGGTGAACACCGGGGAGCTGTTTTTT.

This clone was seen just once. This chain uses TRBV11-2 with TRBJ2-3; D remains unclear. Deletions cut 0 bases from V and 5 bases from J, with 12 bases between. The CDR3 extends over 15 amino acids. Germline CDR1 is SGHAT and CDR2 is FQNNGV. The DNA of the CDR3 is TGTGCCAGCAGCTTAGAATCGCGGCGGCTAGATACGCAGTATTTT. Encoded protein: CASSLESRRLDTQYF.

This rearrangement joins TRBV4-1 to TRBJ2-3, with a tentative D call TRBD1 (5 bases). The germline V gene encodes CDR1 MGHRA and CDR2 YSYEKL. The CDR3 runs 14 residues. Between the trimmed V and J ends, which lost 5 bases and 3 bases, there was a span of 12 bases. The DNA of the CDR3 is TGCGCCAGCAGCGTCCAGGGCTTAACAGATACGCAGTATTTT. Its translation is CASSVQGLTDTQYF.

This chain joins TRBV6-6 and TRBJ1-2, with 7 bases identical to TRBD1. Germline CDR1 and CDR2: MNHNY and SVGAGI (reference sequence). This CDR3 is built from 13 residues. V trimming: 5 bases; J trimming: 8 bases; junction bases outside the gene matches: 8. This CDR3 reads CASSGTETRGYTF. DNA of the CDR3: TGTGCCAGCAGTGGGACAGAGACTAGAGGCTACACCTTC.

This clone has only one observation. CDR3 protein: CASSSATGGSYNEQFF. CDR3 DNA: TGTGCCAGCAGTTCCGCGACAGGCGGCTCCTACAATGAGCAGTTCTTC. This chain uses TRBV28 with TRBJ2-1, with a weak D call TRBD1 (6 bases). Germline V gene sequence: CDR1 MDHEN, CDR2 SYDVKM. This CDR3 spans 16 amino acids. The germline V and J ends were trimmed by 4 bases and 0 bases, with 13 bases remaining between them.